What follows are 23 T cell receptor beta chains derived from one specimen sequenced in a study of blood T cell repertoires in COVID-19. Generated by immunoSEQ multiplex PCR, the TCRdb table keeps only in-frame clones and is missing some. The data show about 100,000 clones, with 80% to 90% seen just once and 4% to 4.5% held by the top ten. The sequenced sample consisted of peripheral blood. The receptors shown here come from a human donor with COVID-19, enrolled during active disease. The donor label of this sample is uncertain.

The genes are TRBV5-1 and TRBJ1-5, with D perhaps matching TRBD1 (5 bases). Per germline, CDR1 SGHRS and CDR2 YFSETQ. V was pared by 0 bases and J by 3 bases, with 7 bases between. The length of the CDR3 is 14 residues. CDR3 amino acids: CASSLEGDNQPQHF. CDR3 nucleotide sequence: TGCGCCAGCAGCTTGGAAGGGGACAATCAGCCCCAGCATTTT.

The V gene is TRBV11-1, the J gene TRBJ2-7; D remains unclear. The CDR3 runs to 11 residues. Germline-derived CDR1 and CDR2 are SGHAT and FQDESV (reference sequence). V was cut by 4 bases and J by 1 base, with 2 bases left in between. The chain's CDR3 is CASSSSYEQYF. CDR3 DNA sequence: TGTGCCAGCAGCTCGTCCTACGAGCAGTACTTC.

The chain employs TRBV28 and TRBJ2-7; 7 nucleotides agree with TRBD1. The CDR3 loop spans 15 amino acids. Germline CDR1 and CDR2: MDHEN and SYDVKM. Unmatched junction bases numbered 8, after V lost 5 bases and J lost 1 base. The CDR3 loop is CASSVYRGLSYEQYF. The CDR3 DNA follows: TGTGCCAGCAGTGTTTACAGGGGTCTTTCCTACGAGCAGTACTTC.

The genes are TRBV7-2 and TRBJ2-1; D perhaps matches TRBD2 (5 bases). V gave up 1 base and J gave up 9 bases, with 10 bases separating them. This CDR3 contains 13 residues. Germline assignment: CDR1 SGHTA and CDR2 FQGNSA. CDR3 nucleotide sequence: TGTGCCAGCAGCTTAGTGAGGGCAGGTGAGCAGTTCTTC. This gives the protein CASSLVRAGEQFF.

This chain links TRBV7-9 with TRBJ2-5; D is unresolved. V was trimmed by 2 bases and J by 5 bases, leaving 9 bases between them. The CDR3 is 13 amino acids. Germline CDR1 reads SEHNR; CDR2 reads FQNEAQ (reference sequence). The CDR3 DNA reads TGTGCCAGCAGCTTACTGTTCGGGGAGACCCAGTACTTC. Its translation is CASSLLFGETQYF.

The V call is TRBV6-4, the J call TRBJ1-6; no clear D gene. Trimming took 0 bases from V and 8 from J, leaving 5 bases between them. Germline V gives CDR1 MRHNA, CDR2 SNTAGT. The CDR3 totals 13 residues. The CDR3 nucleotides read TGTGCCAGCAGTGACTCGCCGGATTCACCCCTCCACTTT. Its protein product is CASSDSPDSPLHF.

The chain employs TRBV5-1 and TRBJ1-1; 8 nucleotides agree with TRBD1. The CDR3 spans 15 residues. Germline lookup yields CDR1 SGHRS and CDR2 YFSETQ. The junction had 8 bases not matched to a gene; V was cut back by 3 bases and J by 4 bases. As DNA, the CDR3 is TGCGCCAGCAGCTCAAGCGGACAGGGCTTCACTGAAGCTTTCTTT. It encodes CASSSSGQGFTEAFF.

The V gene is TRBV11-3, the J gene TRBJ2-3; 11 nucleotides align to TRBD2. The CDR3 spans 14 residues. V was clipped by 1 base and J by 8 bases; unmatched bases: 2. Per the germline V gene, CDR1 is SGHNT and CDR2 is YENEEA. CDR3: CASSLGLAGTTQYF. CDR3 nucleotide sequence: TGTGCCAGCAGCTTAGGACTAGCGGGGACTACGCAGTATTTT.

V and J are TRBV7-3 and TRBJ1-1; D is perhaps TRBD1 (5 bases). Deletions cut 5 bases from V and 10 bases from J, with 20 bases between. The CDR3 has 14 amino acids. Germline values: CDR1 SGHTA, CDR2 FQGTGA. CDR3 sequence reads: CASSPYGPGQVAFF. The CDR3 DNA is TGTGCCAGCAGCCCTTACGGGCCAGGGCAAGTAGCTTTCTTT.

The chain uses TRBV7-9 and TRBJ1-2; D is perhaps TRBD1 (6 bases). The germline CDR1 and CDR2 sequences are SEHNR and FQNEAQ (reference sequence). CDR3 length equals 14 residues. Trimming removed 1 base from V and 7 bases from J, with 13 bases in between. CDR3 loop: CASSLEGGLGGYTF. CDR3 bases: TGTGCCAGCAGCTTAGAAGGGGGATTAGGTGGCTACACCTTC.

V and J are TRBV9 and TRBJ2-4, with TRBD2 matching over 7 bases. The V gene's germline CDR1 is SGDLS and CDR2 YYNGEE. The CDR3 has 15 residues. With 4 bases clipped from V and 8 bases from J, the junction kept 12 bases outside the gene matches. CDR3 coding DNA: TGTGCCAGCAGCCCCAGCGGGGCCCCAAGGGACATTCAGTACTTC. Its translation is CASSPSGAPRDIQYF. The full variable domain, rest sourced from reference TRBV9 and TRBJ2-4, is DSGVTQTPKHLITATGQRVTLRCSPRSGDLSVYWYQQSLDQGLQFLIQYYNGEERAKGNILERFSAQQFPDLHSELNLSSLELGDSALYFCASSPSGAPRDIQYFGAGTRLSVL.

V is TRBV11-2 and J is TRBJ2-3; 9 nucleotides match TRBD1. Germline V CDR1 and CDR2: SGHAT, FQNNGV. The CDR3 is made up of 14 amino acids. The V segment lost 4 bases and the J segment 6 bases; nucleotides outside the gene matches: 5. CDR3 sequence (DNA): TGTGCCAGCAGCTCCGGGACAGGGATGGATACGCAGTATTTT. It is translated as CASSSGTGMDTQYF.

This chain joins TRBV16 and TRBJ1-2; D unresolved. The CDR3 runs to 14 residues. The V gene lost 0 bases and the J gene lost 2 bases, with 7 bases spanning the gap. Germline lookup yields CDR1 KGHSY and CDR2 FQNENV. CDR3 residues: CASSQSPENYGYTF. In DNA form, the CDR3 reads TGTGCCAGCAGCCAATCTCCGGAGAACTATGGCTACACCTTC.

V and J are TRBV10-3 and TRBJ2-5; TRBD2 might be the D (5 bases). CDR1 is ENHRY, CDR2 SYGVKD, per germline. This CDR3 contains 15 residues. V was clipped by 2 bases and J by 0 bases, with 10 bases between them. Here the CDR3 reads CAISERREYQETQYF. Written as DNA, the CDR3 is TGTGCCATCAGTGAGCGTAGGGAGTACCAAGAGACCCAGTACTTC.

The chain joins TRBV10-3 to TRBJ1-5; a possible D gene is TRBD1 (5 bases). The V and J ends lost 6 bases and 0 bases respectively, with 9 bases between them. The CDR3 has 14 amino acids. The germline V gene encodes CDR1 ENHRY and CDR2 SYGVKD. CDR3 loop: CAISPDSSNQPQHF. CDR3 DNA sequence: TGTGCCATCAGCCCCGACAGTAGCAATCAGCCCCAGCATTTT.

CDR3 region: CASSFSIVGPLSSYNEQFF. Written as DNA, the CDR3 is TGCGCCAGCAGCTTCTCTATTGTGGGGCCGCTAAGCTCCTACAATGAGCAGTTCTTC. This chain connects TRBV5-1 to TRBJ2-1, with a tentative D call TRBD1 (5 bases). The CDR3 runs 19 residues. V gave up 2 bases and J gave up 0 bases, with 21 bases separating them. The germline CDR1 and CDR2 sequences are SGHRS and YFSETQ.

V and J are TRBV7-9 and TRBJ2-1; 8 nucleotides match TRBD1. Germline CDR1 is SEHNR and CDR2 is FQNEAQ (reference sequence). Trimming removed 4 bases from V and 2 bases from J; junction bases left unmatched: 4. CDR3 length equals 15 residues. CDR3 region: CASSYRGDTYNEQFF. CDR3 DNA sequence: TGTGCCAGCAGCTACAGGGGGGACACCTACAATGAGCAGTTCTTC.

The CDR3 reads CASSTRDFTGGNTIYF. Here the CDR3 DNA reads TGTGCCAGTAGTACCCGGGACTTCACTGGCGGAAACACCATATATTTT. The chain couples TRBV19 to TRBJ1-3; a possible D gene is TRBD1 (5 bases). With 4 bases removed from V and 4 bases from J, the gap between germline ends came to 17 bases. The CDR3 is 16 amino acids. The germline CDR1 and CDR2 sequences are LNHDA and SQIVND (reference sequence).

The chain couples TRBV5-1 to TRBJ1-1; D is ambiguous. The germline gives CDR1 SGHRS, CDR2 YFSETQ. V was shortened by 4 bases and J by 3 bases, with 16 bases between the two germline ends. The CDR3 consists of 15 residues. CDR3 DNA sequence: TGCGCCAGCAGCCAGGTCCAGTCCGGGGACACTGAAGCTTTCTTT. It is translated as CASSQVQSGDTEAFF.

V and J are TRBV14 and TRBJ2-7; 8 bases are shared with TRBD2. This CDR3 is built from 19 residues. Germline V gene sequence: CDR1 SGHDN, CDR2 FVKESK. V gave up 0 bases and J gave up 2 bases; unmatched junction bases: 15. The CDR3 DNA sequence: TGTGCCAGCAGCCAAGAGGAGCGGGGGCCCTTTACCTTCACCTACGAGCAGTACTTC. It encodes CASSQEERGPFTFTYEQYF.

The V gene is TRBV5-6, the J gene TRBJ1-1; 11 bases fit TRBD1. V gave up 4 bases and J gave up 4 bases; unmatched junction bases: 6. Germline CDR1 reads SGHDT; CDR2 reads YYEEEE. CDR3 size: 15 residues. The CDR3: CASSPRTGGFTEAFF. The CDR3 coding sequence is TGTGCCAGCAGCCCTAGGACAGGGGGCTTCACTGAAGCTTTCTTT.

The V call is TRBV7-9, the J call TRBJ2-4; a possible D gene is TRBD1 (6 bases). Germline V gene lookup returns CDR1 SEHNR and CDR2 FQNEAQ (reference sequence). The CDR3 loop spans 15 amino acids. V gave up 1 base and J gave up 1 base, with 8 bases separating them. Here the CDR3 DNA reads TGTGCCAGCAGCTTAGGAACAGGGGCCAAAAACATTCAGTACTTC. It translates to CASSLGTGAKNIQYF.

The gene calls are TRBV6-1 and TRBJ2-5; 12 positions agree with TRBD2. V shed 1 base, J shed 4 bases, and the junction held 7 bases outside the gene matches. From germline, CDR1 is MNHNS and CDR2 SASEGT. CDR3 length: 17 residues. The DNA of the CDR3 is TGTGCCAGCAGTGAAGAGGTTGGACTAGCGGGAAGAGAGACCCAGTACTTC. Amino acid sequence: CASSEEVGLAGRETQYF.